A single sample is the source of the 5 T cell receptor beta chains below, sequenced in a study of blood T cell repertoires in COVID-19. Repertoires were generated with immunoSEQ multiplex PCR, while TCRdb's copy carries only in-frame clones and drops some. In the table there are some 140,000 clones, around 85% of which are singletons. Sequencing used peripheral blood. The receptors here all came from a human donor in a cohort sampled during active COVID-19.

This chain links TRBV7-6 with TRBJ1-5; D may be TRBD1 (6 bases). CDR1 SGHVS and CDR2 FNYEAQ come from the germline V gene. CDR3 length equals 17 residues. V dropped 1 base and J dropped 0 bases, with 13 bases sitting between them. The CDR3 sequence is CASSLEDSFYSNQPQHF. Here the CDR3 DNA reads TGTGCCAGCAGCTTAGAGGACAGCTTTTATAGCAATCAGCCCCAGCATTTT.

Of note for this clone: Distinct nucleotide sequences in the sample also encode this CDR3. The chain has TRBV4-3 and TRBJ2-3, with TRBD2 as a possible D gene (6 bases). This CDR3 region has 18 residues. CDR1 LGHNA and CDR2 YSLEER come from the germline V gene. The ends were cut back, 4 bases at V and 0 bases at J, with 20 bases in the middle. In DNA, the CDR3 is TGCGCCAGCAGCCGAATTTGGCGGGGATGGACTAGCACAGATACGCAGTATTTT. Its translation: CASSRIWRGWTSTDTQYF.

The rearrangement links TRBV18 to TRBJ1-1, with TRBD1 identical over 8 bases. Trimming took 5 bases from V and 5 from J; bases not matched to a gene: 10. The CDR3 runs to 15 residues. Germline CDR1 KGHSH, CDR2 LQKENI. In DNA form, the CDR3 reads TGTGCCAGCTCAGTTGGACAGGGAAGTCGGACTGAAGCTTTCTTT. Encoded protein: CASSVGQGSRTEAFF.

The V and J genes are TRBV3-1 (or the pseudogene TRBV3-2) and TRBJ1-2; D gene uncertain. Trimming left V 4 bases short and J 3 bases short, with 12 bases between. Germline loops: CDR1 LGHDT, CDR2 YNNKEL (reference sequence). The CDR3 covers 14 residues. The CDR3 protein is CASSRAVGDYGYTF. CDR3 DNA: TGTGCCAGCAGCCGGGCAGTCGGCGACTATGGCTACACCTTC.

This clone appeared once. The chain has TRBV5-6 and TRBJ2-3; a possible D gene is TRBD2 (5 bases). The V end lost 1 base, the J end lost 0 bases, and 6 bases lay between the germline ends. Germline V gives CDR1 SGHDT, CDR2 YYEEEE. CDR3 length: 14 amino acids. The CDR3 coding sequence is TGTGCCAGCAGCTTGACGGGAAGCACAGATACGCAGTATTTT. This codes for CASSLTGSTDTQYF. Based on the CDR3 plus reference TRBV5-6 and TRBJ2-3, the full variable domain is DAGVTQSPTHLIKTRGQQVTLRCSPKSGHDTVSWYQQALGQGPQFIFQYYEEEERQRGNFPDRFSGHQFPNYSSELNVNALLLGDSALYLCASSLTGSTDTQYFGPGTRLTVL.